This T cell receptor beta chain was obtained from a study of blood T cell repertoires in COVID-19. Study-level background: Samples taken during acute and convalescent COVID-19 were collected in the United States, Italy and Spain. The analysed material was cDNA or gDNA that came from T cells, B-cell-depleted T cells, or PBMCs.

Original handling: By means of reference gene primer amplification, nucleated cell counts were estimated. Data came from immunoSEQ multiplex PCR; TCRdb stores just in-frame clones and leaves some out. V and J calls and clone size are as listed in that table; D and trimming were resolved from the DNA. The sample includes 13,000 or so clones, approximately 82% seen only once; the top ten take approximately 17%. The ends were cut back, 4 bases at V and 3 bases at J, with 13 bases in the middle. There are 14 residues in the CDR3. Germline assignment: CDR1 MGHRA and CDR2 YSYEKL. This TCR came from a man in his forties or fifties with active or convalescent COVID-19. Specimen: peripheral blood. The V and J genes are TRBV4-1 and TRBJ2-7, with a possible D match to TRBD2 (5 bases). For the CDR3, the DNA is TGCGCCAGCAGCCCCTTGCCGGGAATCTACGAGCAGTACTTC. The encoded protein is CASSPLPGIYEQYF.